The clone carrying this T cell receptor beta chain was seen only a few times. TCR beta CDR3 regions were amplified from RNA. The HTBI set primed first-round TCR CDR3 RT-PCR. TCRdb used MiXCR to reprocess the multiplex PCR reads, holding one entry per CDR3 protein. This table has 500,000 to 600,000 distinct CDR3 sequences, 16% appearing once. This specimen belongs to a study of T cells in Graves' hyperthyroidism and ophthalmopathy. V lost 2 bases, J lost 5 bases, and 8 bases stayed unmatched. Germline CDR1 reads SQVTM; CDR2 reads ANQGSEA. The CDR3 length is 16 residues. This TCR was sampled from a woman aged 18-35 years with Graves' hyperthyroidism. Sequenced input: blood. The chain links TRBV29-1 to TRBJ2-5; TRBD2 matches 13 bases. The CDR3 protein is CSVEPRTSGSIETQYF. CDR3 DNA: TGCAGCGTTGAACCAAGGACTAGCGGGAGTATTGAGACCCAGTACTTC.